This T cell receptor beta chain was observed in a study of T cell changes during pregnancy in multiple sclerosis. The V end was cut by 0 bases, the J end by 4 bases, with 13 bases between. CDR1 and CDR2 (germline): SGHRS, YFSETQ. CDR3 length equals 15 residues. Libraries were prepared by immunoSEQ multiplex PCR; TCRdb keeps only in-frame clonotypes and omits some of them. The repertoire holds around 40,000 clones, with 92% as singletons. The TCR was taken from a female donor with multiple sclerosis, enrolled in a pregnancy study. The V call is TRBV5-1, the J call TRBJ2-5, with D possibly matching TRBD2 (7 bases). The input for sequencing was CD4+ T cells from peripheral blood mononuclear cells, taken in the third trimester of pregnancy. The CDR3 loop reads CASSLGAGAGETQYF. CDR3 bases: TGCGCCAGCAGCTTGGGGGCGGGGGCAGGAGAGACCCAGTACTTC. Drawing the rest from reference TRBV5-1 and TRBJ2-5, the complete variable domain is KAGVTQTPRYLIKTRGQQVTLSCSPISGHRSVSWYQQTPGQGLQFLFEYFSETQRNKGNFPGRFSGRQFSNSRSEMNVSTLELGDSALYLCASSLGAGAGETQYFGPGTRLLVL.